This TCR beta chain was recovered during a study of control samples from healthy donors and cancer patients. Some clones are missing from TCRdb's copy, which holds only in-frame ones; the method was immunoSEQ multiplex PCR. The sample carries roughly 220,000 clones, around 94% recorded once. V was shortened by 0 bases and J by 7 bases, with 6 bases between the two germline ends. The CDR3 length is 11 residues. Germline CDR1 and CDR2: DFQATT and SNEGSKA (reference sequence). Sequenced: blood. The sequence was collected from a man aged 50 to 60 in good health. The chain couples TRBV20-1 to TRBJ1-1; no clear D gene. CDR3 coding DNA: TGCAGTGCTAGAGATGGGAGTGAAGCTTTCTTT. Its protein is CSARDGSEAFF.